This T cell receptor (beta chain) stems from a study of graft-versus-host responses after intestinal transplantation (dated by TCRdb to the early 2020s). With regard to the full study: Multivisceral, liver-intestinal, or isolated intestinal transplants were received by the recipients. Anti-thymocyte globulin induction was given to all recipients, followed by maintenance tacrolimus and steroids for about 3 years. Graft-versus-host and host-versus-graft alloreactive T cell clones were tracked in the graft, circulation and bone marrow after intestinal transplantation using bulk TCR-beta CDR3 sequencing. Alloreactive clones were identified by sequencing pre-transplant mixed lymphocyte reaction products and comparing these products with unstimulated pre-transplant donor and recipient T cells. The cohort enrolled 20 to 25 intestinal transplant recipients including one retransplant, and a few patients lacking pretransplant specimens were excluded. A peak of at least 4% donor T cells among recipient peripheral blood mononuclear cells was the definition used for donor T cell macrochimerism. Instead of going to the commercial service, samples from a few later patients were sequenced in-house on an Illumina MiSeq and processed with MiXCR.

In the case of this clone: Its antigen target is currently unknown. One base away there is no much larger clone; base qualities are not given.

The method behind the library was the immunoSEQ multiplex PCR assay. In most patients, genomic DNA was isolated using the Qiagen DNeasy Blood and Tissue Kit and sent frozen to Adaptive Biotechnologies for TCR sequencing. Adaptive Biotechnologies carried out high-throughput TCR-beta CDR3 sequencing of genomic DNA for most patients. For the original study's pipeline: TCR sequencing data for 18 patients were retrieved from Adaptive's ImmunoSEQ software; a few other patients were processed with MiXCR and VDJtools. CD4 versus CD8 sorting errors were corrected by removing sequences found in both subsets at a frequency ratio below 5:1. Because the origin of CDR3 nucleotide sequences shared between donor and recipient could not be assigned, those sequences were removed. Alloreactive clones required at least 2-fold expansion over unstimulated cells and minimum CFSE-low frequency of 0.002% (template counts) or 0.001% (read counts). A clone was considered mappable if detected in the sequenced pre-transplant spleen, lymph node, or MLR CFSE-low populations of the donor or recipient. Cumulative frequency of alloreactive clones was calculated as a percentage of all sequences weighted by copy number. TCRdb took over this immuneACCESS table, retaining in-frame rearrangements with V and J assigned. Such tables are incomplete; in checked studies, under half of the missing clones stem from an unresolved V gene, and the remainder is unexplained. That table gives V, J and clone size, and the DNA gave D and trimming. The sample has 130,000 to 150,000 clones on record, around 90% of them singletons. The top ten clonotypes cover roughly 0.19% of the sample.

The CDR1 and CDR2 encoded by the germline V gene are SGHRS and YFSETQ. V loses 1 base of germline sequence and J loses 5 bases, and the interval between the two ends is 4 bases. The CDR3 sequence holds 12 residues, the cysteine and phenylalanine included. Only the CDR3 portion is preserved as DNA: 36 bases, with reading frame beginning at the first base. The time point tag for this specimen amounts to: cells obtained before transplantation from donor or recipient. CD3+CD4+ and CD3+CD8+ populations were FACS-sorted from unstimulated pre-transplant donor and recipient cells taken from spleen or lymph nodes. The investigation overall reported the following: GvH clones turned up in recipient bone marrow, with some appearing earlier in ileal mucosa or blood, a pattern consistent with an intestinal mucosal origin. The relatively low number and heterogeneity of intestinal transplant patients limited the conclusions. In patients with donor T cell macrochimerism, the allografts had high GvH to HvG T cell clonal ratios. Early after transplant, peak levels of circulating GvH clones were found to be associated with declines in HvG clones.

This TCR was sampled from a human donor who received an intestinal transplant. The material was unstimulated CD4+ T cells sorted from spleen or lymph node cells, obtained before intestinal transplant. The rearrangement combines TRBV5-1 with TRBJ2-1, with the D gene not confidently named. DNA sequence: TGCGCCAGCAGCTTGCGAAACAATGAGCAGTTCTTC. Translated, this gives CASSLRNNEQFF.